These 31 T cell receptor beta chains share one sample of origin, sequenced in a study of cytomegalovirus exposure and HLA in healthy donors. It was with 60 Vbeta and 13 Jbeta primers that the PCR ran. Profiling relied on immunoSEQ multiplex PCR, and the TCRdb table lists in-frame clones only, not all of them. The sample holds approximately 220,000 clones; over 65% are singletons and the top ten take roughly 0.62%. Source material: PBMCs. The receptors shown here come from a man in his late teens or twenties in good health and CMV-seronegative.

The chain couples TRBV13 to TRBJ2-1, with a possible D match to TRBD2 (6 bases). CDR1 is PRHDT and CDR2 is FYEKMQ in the germline V gene (reference sequence). V was cut by 2 bases and J by 8 bases, with 16 bases left in between. The CDR3 is 15 amino acids. This CDR3 is CASSLRGRPHHEQFF. For the CDR3, the DNA is TGTGCCAGCAGCTTACGTGGGAGGCCTCACCATGAGCAGTTCTTC.

This clone is a singleton in its sample. The chain recombines TRBV14 with TRBJ2-7; D gene unclear. The ends were cut back, 10 bases at V and 4 bases at J, with 14 bases in the middle. Germline CDR1 is SGHDN and CDR2 is FVKESK. The CDR3 has 12 residues. The CDR3 DNA sequence: TGTGCCACCGAGGCACGCCCTTACGAGCAGTACTTC. This codes for CATEARPYEQYF.

The chain joins TRBV28 to TRBJ1-3; TRBD1 matches 8 bases. After removal of 7 bases from V and 10 bases from J, the junction contained 15 bases not matched to a gene. This CDR3 comprises 15 residues. CDR1 and CDR2 from the germline V gene are MDHEN and SYDVKM. The CDR3 DNA reads as TGTGCCAGCAAAAACCGAGGACAGGGTGGGTCAACCATATATTTT. It yields the protein CASKNRGQGGSTIYF.

The rearrangement uses TRBV30 and TRBJ1-1; D not resolved. The CDR3 is 12 residues long. Trimming stripped 5 bases from V and 3 bases from J, with 10 bases between. Germline CDR1 and CDR2: GTSNPN and SVGIG (reference sequence). CDR3 in amino acids: CAWGPRDTEAFF. As DNA, the CDR3 is TGTGCCTGGGGTCCGCGGGACACTGAAGCTTTCTTT.

The chain uses TRBV7-9 and TRBJ2-6; D not resolved. The V and J ends lost 7 bases and 4 bases respectively, with 5 bases between them. From germline, CDR1 is SEHNR and CDR2 FQNEAQ (reference sequence). The CDR3 totals 12 residues. The CDR3 spells CASTPGANVLTF. The CDR3 bases are TGTGCCAGCACCCCGGGGGCCAACGTCCTGACTTTC.

V usage is TRBV5-4 and J usage is TRBJ2-1; a possible D gene is TRBD2 (6 bases). Germline CDR1 SGHNT, CDR2 YYREEE (reference sequence). V lost 2 bases, J lost 4 bases, and 7 bases lay in between. CDR3 length: 13 amino acids. CDR3: CASSFGGYNEQFF. Here the CDR3 DNA reads TGTGCCAGCAGCTTTGGAGGGTACAATGAGCAGTTCTTC.

The chain couples TRBV12-5 to TRBJ1-2; the D is unclear. V dropped 3 bases and J dropped 3 bases, with 20 bases sitting between them. CDR3 length: 17 amino acids. From germline, CDR1 is LGHNT and CDR2 FRNRAP. The CDR3 loop is CASGFTPYSPGDYGYTF. In DNA, the CDR3 is TGTGCTAGTGGTTTTACCCCATACTCCCCCGGGGACTATGGCTACACCTTC.

This sequence joins TRBV28 and TRBJ2-7; 9 bases are shared with TRBD1. This CDR3 contains 13 residues. Germline CDR1 is MDHEN and CDR2 is SYDVKM. Germline trimming cut 6 bases from V and 5 bases from J; bases unmatched to any gene: 5. CDR3 DNA sequence: TGTGCCAGCAGAAGACAGGGGGTCCACGAGCAGTACTTC. It specifies CASRRQGVHEQYF.

In regard to this clone: At the DNA level, this CDR3 is encoded by other sequences in the same sample as well. V gene TRBV11-2 combines with J gene TRBJ1-5; the D is unclear. V lost 0 bases to trimming and J lost 7 bases, with 10 bases between them. Germline V gives CDR1 SGHAT, CDR2 FQNNGV. There are 14 residues in the CDR3. The CDR3 here is CASSLDSGGQPQHF. The CDR3 DNA reads as TGTGCCAGCAGCTTAGATTCTGGAGGGCAGCCCCAGCATTTT.

V usage is TRBV7-2 and J usage is TRBJ2-7, with 8 bases matching TRBD2. Germline V gives CDR1 SGHTA, CDR2 FQGNSA. V trimming: 3 bases; J trimming: 3 bases; junction bases outside the gene matches: 7. This CDR3 region has 15 residues. CDR3 protein: CASSFHLAGRYEQYF. The DNA of the CDR3 is TGTGCCAGCAGCTTCCACCTAGCGGGCCGCTACGAGCAGTACTTC.

Concerning this clone itself: An end of the junction differs from the germline gene, which may be a read error. The rearrangement uses TRBV9 and TRBJ2-5, with D unresolved. The CDR3 spans 15 residues. Germline values: CDR1 SGDLS, CDR2 YYNGEE. CDR3 bases: TGTGCCAGCATCGAGTGTCGGCATCGGCTAGAGGCCCAGTACTTC. This encodes CASIECRHRLEAQYF.

This chain joins TRBV6-5 and TRBJ1-1; the match to TRBD1 covers 9 bases. Looked up from germline, CDR1 is MNHEY and CDR2 is SVGAGI. V lost 5 bases and J lost 7; bases outside the gene matches: 5. The CDR3 totals 13 residues. CDR3 DNA: TGTGCCAGCAGTGTACAGGGGGCCCTTGAAGCTTTCTTT. Protein sequence: CASSVQGALEAFF.

The chain links TRBV7-2 to TRBJ1-5; D ambiguous. CDR3 length equals 14 residues. CDR1 and CDR2 (germline): SGHTA, FQGNSA. V was pared by 4 bases and J by 4 bases, with 11 bases between. The CDR3: CASSSDGVNQPQHF. The CDR3, as DNA: TGTGCCAGCAGCTCAGACGGGGTAAATCAGCCCCAGCATTTT.

This clone was counted a single time. The J gene is TRBJ2-1, the V gene TRBV5-1; TRBD1 might be the D (5 bases). Deletions cut 5 bases from V and 9 bases from J, with 15 bases between. The length of the CDR3 is 13 residues. CDR1 is SGHRS and CDR2 is YFSETQ in the germline V gene. The CDR3 reads CASSSSGLTEQFF. In nucleotides, the CDR3 is TGCGCCAGCAGTTCTTCAGGGTTAACTGAGCAGTTCTTC.

The chain has TRBV5-1 and TRBJ2-1, with TRBD1 as a possible D gene (6 bases). The CDR3 runs 14 residues. Germline loops: CDR1 SGHRS, CDR2 YFSETQ. Deletions cut 0 bases from V and 12 bases from J, with 16 bases between. The CDR3 region has the DNA TGCGCCAGCAGCTTGGGACAGGCGCTCAGCGGGCAGTTCTTC. As protein: CASSLGQALSGQFF.

The chain couples TRBV5-1 to TRBJ1-1; D call uncertain. V was cut by 0 bases and J by 1 base, with 10 bases left in between. The CDR3 runs 15 residues. Germline values: CDR1 SGHRS, CDR2 YFSETQ. CDR3 protein: CASSLAGVRNTEAFF. CDR3 sequence (DNA): TGCGCCAGCAGCTTGGCCGGGGTGAGGAACACTGAAGCTTTCTTT. The full variable domain, completed using reference TRBV5-1 and TRBJ1-1, is KAGVTQTPRYLIKTRGQQVTLSCSPISGHRSVSWYQQTPGQGLQFLFEYFSETQRNKGNFPGRFSGRQFSNSRSEMNVSTLELGDSALYLCASSLAGVRNTEAFFGQGTRLTVV.

This sequence joins TRBV9 and TRBJ2-1; TRBD2 matches at 15 bases. The CDR3 covers 18 residues. Per germline, CDR1 SGDLS and CDR2 YYNGEE. The V gene end was trimmed by 3 bases and the J gene end by 2 bases; junction bases not matched to a gene: 6. The CDR3 sequence: CASSGGLAGGYAYNEQFF. Here the CDR3 DNA reads TGTGCCAGCAGCGGGGGACTAGCGGGAGGTTATGCCTACAATGAGCAGTTCTTC.

This chain joins TRBV12-2 and TRBJ2-2; the D call in the table, TRBD2, was not verified against the DNA. TRBV12-2 is given as a pseudogene. This CDR3 has 17 residues. The CDR3 loop is CASRLRLAGEEAGELFF. DNA for the CDR3: TGTGCAAGTCGCTTACGGCTAGCGGGAGAAGAGGCCGGGGAGCTGTTTTTT.

This clone was counted once. This chain links TRBV2 with TRBJ1-1; D is unclear. This CDR3 comprises 12 residues. The ends were cut back, 7 bases at V and 1 base at J, with 7 bases in the middle. Germline V gene lookup returns CDR1 SNHLY and CDR2 FYNNEI. For the CDR3, the DNA is TGTGCCAGCAACAGAAGGAACACTGAAGCTTTCTTT. Residues: CASNRRNTEAFF.

This clone appeared a few times. The rearrangement uses TRBV28 and TRBJ1-1; 7 bases fit TRBD1. The CDR3 has 17 residues. CDR1 is MDHEN, CDR2 SYDVKM, per germline. J gave up 1 base and V 1 base, and 9 bases lay outside the gene matches. The CDR3 DNA reads TGTGCCAGCAGTTTATCTTTACAGGGGCGGGGGAACACTGAAGCTTTCTTT. Translating gives CASSLSLQGRGNTEAFF.

This chain connects TRBV29-1 to TRBJ2-1, with D perhaps TRBD1 (6 bases). Germline V lookup: CDR1 SQVTM, CDR2 ANQGSEA. The CDR3 runs to 11 residues. V lost 7 bases, J lost 4 bases, and 8 bases lay in between. In DNA form, the CDR3 reads TGCAGCGCAGGGGTATACAATGAGCAGTTCTTC. Protein sequence: CSAGVYNEQFF.

V usage is TRBV6-4 and J usage is TRBJ2-1; 11 bases align to TRBD2. The germline CDR1 and CDR2 sequences are MRHNA and SNTAGT. CDR3 length: 15 amino acids. V lost 5 bases, J lost 7 bases, and 7 bases stayed unmatched. For the CDR3, the DNA is TGTGCCAGCAGTTCCGGGACTAGCGGTCCGAATGAGCAGTTCTTC. Encoded protein: CASSSGTSGPNEQFF.

The gene calls are TRBV4-2 and TRBJ2-7; TRBD2 aligns across 12 bases. Per germline, CDR1 LGHNA and CDR2 YNFKEQ. Trimming removed 1 base from V and 2 bases from J; junction bases left unmatched: 0. This CDR3 comprises 15 residues. CDR3 in DNA: TGTGCCAGCAGCCAAGGACTAGCGGGAGCCTACGAGCAGTACTTC. Protein sequence: CASSQGLAGAYEQYF.

This chain links TRBV15 with TRBJ1-1, with TRBD1 identical over 7 bases. After removal of 2 bases from V and 6 bases from J, the junction contained 12 bases not matched to a gene. The CDR3 contains 16 residues. Germline V gene sequence: CDR1 LNHNV, CDR2 YYDKDF (reference sequence). The CDR3 loop reads CATSRNQQGRDAEAFF. Written as DNA, the CDR3 is TGTGCCACCAGCAGAAACCAACAGGGGAGAGACGCTGAAGCTTTCTTT.

J is TRBJ1-1 and V is TRBV19; D call uncertain. CDR1 is LNHDA, CDR2 SQIVND, per germline (reference sequence). V lost 5 bases and J lost 1, with 14 bases in between. The CDR3 extends over 15 amino acids. The DNA for the CDR3 is TGTGCCAGTAGTCCTCAGTCCGGAGCGAACACTGAAGCTTTCTTT. Its protein product is CASSPQSGANTEAFF.

As to this clone: Other DNA sequences in the sample encode the same CDR3. The chain uses TRBV2 and TRBJ2-7, with 10 bases aligning to TRBD1. The junction had 5 bases not matched to a gene; V was cut back by 6 bases and J by 0 bases. The CDR3 totals 15 residues. Germline V CDR1 and CDR2: SNHLY, FYNNEI. The DNA of the CDR3 is TGTGCCAGCAGGGAGGACAGGGGGGGCTCCTACGAGCAGTACTTC. Its protein product is CASREDRGGSYEQYF.

The chain carries TRBV30 and TRBJ1-1; the match to TRBD1 covers 9 bases. J lost 10 bases, V lost 0 bases, and 6 bases had no gene match. The CDR3 is made up of 13 amino acids. From germline, CDR1 is GTSNPN and CDR2 SVGIG (reference sequence). The CDR3: CAWSVRDRVRAFF. The CDR3 nucleotides read TGTGCCTGGAGTGTACGGGACAGGGTTCGAGCTTTCTTT. Complete variable domain (other parts from reference TRBV30 and TRBJ1-1): SQTIHQWPATLVQPVGSPLSLECTVEGTSNPNLYWYRQAAGRGLQLLFYSVGIGQISSEVPQNLSASRPQDRQFILSSKKLLLSDSGFYLCAWSVRDRVRAFFGQGTRLTVV.

This clone was counted a few times. This chain uses TRBV27 with TRBJ1-5; D might be TRBD1 (5 bases). V shed 4 bases and J shed 7 bases, with 17 bases lying between them. Germline CDR1 MNHEY, CDR2 SMNVEV (reference sequence). CDR3 length: 15 residues. The CDR3 loop is CASSSEAGYGQPQHF. The CDR3 nucleotides are TGTGCCAGCAGTTCCGAGGCAGGGTATGGGCAGCCCCAGCATTTT.

The chain carries TRBV7-9 and TRBJ1-4; D may be TRBD1 (6 bases). The germline gives CDR1 SEHNR, CDR2 FQNEAQ (reference sequence). V was pared by 2 bases and J by 8 bases, with 12 bases between. The CDR3 sequence is 14 residues long. The CDR3 loop is CASSLYREGEKLFF. The CDR3 nucleotides are TGTGCCAGCAGCTTATACAGGGAAGGCGAAAAACTGTTTTTT. Drawing the rest from reference TRBV7-9 and TRBJ1-4, the complete variable domain is DTGVSQNPRHKITKRGQNVTFRCDPISEHNRLYWYRQTLGQGPEFLTYFQNEAQLEKSRLLSDRFSAERPKGSFSTLEIQRTEQGDSAMYLCASSLYREGEKLFFGSGTQLSVL.

This clone was observed a few times. V gene TRBV7-9 combines with J gene TRBJ2-1; TRBD2 matches at 9 bases. Per the germline V gene, CDR1 is SEHNR and CDR2 is FQNEAQ (reference sequence). This CDR3 has 16 amino acids. V was pared by 5 bases and J by 6 bases, with 11 bases of the junction left unmatched. CDR3 DNA: TGTGCCAGCAGCCCCGCGAGGCTAGCGGGGAGCAATGAGCAGTTCTTC. Its translation: CASSPARLAGSNEQFF.

This clone was seen only a few times. The chain joins TRBV19 to TRBJ1-1; possible D gene TRBD1, 5 bases. The ends were cut back, 1 base at V and 0 bases at J, with 15 bases in the middle. Looked up from germline, CDR1 is LNHDA and CDR2 is SQIVND (reference sequence). The CDR3 consists of 17 residues. In DNA, the CDR3 is TGTGCCAGTAGTATAGGGGCTATACAGGCCCTGAACACTGAAGCTTTCTTT. Amino acids: CASSIGAIQALNTEAFF.